Sequencing of this T cell receptor beta chain was carried out in a study of response to subunit inactivated influenza vaccine (dated by TCRdb to 2017 to 2018). Looking at the study overall: The study used deep quantitative T cell receptor repertoire profiling to track responses to a trivalent subunit inactivated influenza vaccine. Overall results and qualifications from the work: It was suggested by the authors that each seasonal influenza vaccination may recruit only a limited number of new T cells.

The library was obtained by RT-PCR. Sequencing was performed on an Illumina HiSeq 2500. TCRdb trimmed the raw reads at Q25, called clones with MiXCR and kept productive beta chains. All rows with the same CDR3 protein become a single entry with the most common DNA and genes. The table for this sample lists 530,000 or so distinct CDR3 sequences; approximately 10% of them were counted only once. The ten largest clonotypes hold 10% of the sample. From its cysteine to its phenylalanine, the CDR3 spans 15 amino acids. Only the CDR3 DNA is retained, 45 bases long and in frame from the first base. Clipping removes 2 bases from V and 1 base from J, with 2 as the unmatched junction base count. The germline V gene encodes CDR1 MGHRA and CDR2 YSYEKL. This clonotype showed up many times. No cognate antigen has been identified for it. No much larger clone exists at a distance of one base, and base qualities are not known.

The TCR comes from a man over 45 who received an inactivated influenza vaccine. Donor details come from another sample of the same person, matched by shared clones. The material sequenced was PBMCs from blood, taken on the day of vaccination. The chain was built from TRBV4-1 and TRBJ2-7; TRBD2 agrees with 10 junctional bases. The DNA is as follows: TGCGCCAGCAGCCAACTAGCGGGGGCTTCCTACGAGCAGTACTTC. The encoded protein is CASSQLAGASYEQYF.